The clone carrying this T cell receptor (beta chain) was observed many times. Germline V lookup: CDR1 ENHRY, CDR2 SYGVKD. The CDR3 has 13 residues. V lost 3 bases and J lost 0, with 5 bases in between. TCR libraries were built in bulk with a published protocol and specific TCR primers. TCRdb analysed the PCR reads with MiXCR anew, one entry per CDR3 protein. The sample has some 40,000 distinct CDR3 sequences; roughly 24% are singletons. This specimen comes from a study of molecular identifiers for immune sequencing clone quantification. Naive CD8 libraries used about 18,000 to 1,100,000 sorted cells and 10%, 30% or 50% RNA.

The TCR comes from a human donor in good health. Some libraries in this study had Jurkat cell RNA spiked in. Material: naive CD8+ T cells from blood, with Jurkat cell RNA spiked in. Noted subset: FACS-sorted CD8+CD4-CCR7+CD45RA+ naive T cells. The chain is built from TRBV10-3 and TRBJ1-1; D gene uncertain. The CDR3 region has the DNA TGTGCCATCAGTGATGTCCTGAACACTGAAGCTTTCTTT. Encoded protein: CAISDVLNTEAFF.